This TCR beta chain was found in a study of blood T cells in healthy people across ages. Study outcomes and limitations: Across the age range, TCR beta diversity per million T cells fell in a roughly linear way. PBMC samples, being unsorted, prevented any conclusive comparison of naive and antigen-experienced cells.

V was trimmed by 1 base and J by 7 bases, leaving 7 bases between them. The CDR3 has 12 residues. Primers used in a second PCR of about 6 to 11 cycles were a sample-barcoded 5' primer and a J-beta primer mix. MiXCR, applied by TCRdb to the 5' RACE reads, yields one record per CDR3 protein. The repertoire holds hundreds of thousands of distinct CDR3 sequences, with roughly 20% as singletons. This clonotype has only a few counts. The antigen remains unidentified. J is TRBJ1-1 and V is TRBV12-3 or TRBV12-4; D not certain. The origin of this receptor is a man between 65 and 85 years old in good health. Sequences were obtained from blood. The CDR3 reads CASSLVGNEAFF. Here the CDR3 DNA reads TGTGCCAGCAGTTTAGTAGGAAATGAAGCTTTCTTT.